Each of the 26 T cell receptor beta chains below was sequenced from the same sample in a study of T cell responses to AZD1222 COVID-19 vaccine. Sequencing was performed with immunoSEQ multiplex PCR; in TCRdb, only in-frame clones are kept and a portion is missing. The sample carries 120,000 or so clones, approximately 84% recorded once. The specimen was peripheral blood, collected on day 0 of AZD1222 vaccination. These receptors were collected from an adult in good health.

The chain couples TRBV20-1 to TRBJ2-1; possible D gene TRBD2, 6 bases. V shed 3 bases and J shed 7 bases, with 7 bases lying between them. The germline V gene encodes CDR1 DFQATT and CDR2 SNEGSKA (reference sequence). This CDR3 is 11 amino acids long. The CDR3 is CSARAGNEQFF. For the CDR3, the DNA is TGCAGTGCTAGGGCGGGGAATGAGCAGTTCTTC.

In nucleotides, the CDR3 is TGTGCCAGCAGCTTAGCCCAGGGACAGGGAAGCTCCTACGAGCAGTACTTC. Amino acid sequence: CASSLAQGQGSSYEQYF. J is TRBJ2-7 and V is TRBV7-9; 9 positions agree with TRBD1. Losses at the gene ends were 0 bases for V and 0 bases for J; bases not matched to a gene: 6. The CDR3 extends over 17 amino acids. Germline loops: CDR1 SEHNR, CDR2 FQNEAQ (reference sequence).

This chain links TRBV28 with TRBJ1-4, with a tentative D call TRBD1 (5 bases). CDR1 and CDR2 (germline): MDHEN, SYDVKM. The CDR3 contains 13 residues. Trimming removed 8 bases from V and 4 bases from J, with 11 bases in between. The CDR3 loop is CASVRTLNEKLFF. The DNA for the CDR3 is TGTGCCAGCGTCAGGACACTTAATGAAAAACTGTTTTTT.

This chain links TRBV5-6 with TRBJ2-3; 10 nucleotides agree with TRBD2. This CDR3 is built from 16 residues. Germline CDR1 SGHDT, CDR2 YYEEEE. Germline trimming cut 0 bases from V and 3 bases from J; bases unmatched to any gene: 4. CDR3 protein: CASSLESSGRTDTQYF. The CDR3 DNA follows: TGTGCCAGCAGCTTGGAGAGTAGCGGGAGGACAGATACGCAGTATTTT.

As DNA, the CDR3 is TGTGCCAGCAGCCAAGATCGCTGGTATGGCTACACCTTC. Its translation: CASSQDRWYGYTF. This chain links TRBV14 with TRBJ1-2; D unresolved. Trimming removed 0 bases at V and 5 bases at J, with 7 bases between. The CDR3 has 13 amino acids. Germline V gene data show CDR1 as SGHDN and CDR2 as FVKESK.

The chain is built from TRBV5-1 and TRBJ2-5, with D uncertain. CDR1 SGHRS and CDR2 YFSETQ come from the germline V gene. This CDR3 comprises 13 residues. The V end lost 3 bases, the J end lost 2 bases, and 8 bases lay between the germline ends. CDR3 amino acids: CASSSEAQETQYF. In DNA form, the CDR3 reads TGCGCCAGCAGCTCCGAGGCACAAGAGACCCAGTACTTC.

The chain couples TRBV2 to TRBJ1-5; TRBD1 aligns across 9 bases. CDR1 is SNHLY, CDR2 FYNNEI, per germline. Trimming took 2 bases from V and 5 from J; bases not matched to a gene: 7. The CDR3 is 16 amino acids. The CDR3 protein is CASSEQIGQGHQPQHF. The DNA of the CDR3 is TGTGCCAGCAGTGAACAGATTGGACAGGGGCATCAGCCCCAGCATTTT.

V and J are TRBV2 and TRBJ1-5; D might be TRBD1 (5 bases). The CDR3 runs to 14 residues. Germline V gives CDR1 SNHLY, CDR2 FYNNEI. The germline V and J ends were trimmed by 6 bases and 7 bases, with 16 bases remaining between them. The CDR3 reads CASSDEPGWQPQHF. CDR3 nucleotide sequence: TGTGCCAGCAGCGACGAACCAGGGTGGCAGCCCCAGCATTTT.

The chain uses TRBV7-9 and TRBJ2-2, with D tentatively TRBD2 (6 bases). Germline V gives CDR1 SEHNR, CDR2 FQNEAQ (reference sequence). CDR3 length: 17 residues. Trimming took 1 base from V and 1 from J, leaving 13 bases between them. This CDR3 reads CASSLVTGTLNTGELFF. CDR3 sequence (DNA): TGTGCCAGCAGCTTAGTTACCGGGACTTTGAACACCGGGGAGCTGTTTTTT.

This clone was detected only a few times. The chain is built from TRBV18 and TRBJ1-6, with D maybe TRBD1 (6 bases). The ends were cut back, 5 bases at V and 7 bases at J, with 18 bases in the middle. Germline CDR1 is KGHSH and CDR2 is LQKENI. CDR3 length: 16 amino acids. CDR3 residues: CASSSQGSMGNSPLHF. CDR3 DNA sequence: TGTGCCAGCTCATCACAGGGTTCGATGGGGAATTCACCCCTCCACTTT.

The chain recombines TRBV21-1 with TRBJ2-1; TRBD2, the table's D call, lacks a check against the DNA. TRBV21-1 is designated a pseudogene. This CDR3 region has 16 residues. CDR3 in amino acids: CASSEPGLRISDEQFF. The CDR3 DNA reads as TGTGCCAGCAGCGAACCGGGACTGAGAATTTCGGATGAGCAGTTCTTC.

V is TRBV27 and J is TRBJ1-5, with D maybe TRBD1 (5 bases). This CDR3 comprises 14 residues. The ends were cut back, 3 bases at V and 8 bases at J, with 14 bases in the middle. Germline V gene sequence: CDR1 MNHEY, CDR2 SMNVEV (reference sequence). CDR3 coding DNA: TGTGCCAGCAGTTTGGGGGAGGGATCCGAGCCCCAGCATTTT. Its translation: CASSLGEGSEPQHF.

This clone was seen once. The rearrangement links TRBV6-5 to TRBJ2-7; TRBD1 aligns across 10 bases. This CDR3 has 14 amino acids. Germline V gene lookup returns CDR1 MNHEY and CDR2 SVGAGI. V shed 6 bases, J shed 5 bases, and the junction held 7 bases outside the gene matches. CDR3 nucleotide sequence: TGTGCCAGCAGACCACTCGACAGGGGGCACGAGCAGTACTTC. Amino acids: CASRPLDRGHEQYF.

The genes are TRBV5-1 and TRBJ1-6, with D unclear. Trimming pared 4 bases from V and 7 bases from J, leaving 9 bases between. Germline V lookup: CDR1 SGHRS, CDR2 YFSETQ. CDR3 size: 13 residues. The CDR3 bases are TGCGCCAGCAGCCCGAGACCCAATTCACCCCTCCACTTT. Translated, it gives CASSPRPNSPLHF.

The CDR3 nucleotides read TGTGCCTGGAGTGCCCCGGGTCAGCCCCAGCATTTT. The encoded protein is CAWSAPGQPQHF. The rearrangement uses TRBV30 and TRBJ1-5, with D unclear. CDR3 length: 12 amino acids. V gave up 1 base and J gave up 6 bases, with 7 bases separating them. Germline loops: CDR1 GTSNPN, CDR2 SVGIG (reference sequence).

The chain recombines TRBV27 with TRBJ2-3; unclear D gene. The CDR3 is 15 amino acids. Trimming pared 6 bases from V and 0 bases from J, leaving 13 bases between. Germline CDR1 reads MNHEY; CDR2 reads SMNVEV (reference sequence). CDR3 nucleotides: TGTGCCAGCAGCCCGACGGAGCCTAGCACAGATACGCAGTATTTT. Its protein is CASSPTEPSTDTQYF.

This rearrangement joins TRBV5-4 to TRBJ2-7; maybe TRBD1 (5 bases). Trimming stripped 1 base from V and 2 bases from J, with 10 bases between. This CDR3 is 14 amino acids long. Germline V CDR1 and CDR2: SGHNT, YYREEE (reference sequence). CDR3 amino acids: CASSLNGAAYEQYF. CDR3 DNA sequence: TGTGCCAGCAGCTTGAATGGGGCAGCCTACGAGCAGTACTTC.

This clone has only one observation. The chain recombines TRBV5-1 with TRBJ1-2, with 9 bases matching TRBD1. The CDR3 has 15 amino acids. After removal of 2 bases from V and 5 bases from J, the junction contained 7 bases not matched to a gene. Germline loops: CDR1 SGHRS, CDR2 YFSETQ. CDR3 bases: TGCGCCAGCAGCTTAAACCCGGGACAGGGATATGGCTACACCTTC. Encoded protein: CASSLNPGQGYGYTF.

CDR3 sequence (DNA): TGTGCCAGCAGGCCCGTGGGACAGGATCTTGCTCAGCGGTATGGCTACACCTTC. This translates into CASRPVGQDLAQRYGYTF. The chain carries TRBV7-8 and TRBJ1-2; TRBD1 matches 8 bases. Germline CDR1 reads SGHVS; CDR2 reads FQNEAQ. The CDR3 is 18 residues long. Trimming took 6 bases from V and 5 from J; bases not matched to a gene: 20.

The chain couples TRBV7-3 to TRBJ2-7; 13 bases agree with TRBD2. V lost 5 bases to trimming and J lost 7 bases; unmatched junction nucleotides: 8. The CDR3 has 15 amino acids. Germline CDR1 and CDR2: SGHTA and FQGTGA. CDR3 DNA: TGTGCCAGCAGCGAAGGGACTAGCGGGACGGGGGAGCAGTACTTC. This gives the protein CASSEGTSGTGEQYF.

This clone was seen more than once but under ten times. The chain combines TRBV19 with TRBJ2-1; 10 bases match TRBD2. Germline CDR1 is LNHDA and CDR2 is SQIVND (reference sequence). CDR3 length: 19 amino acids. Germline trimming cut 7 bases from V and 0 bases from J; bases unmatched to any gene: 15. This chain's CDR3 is CASTPGLASTGGSYNEQFF. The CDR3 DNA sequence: TGTGCCAGTACACCGGGACTAGCGAGTACAGGGGGCTCCTACAATGAGCAGTTCTTC.

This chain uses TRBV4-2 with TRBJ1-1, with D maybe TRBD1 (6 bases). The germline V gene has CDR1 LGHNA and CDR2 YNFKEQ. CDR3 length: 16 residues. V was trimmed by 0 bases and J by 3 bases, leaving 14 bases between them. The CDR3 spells CASSQEGGQVYTEAFF. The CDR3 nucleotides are TGTGCCAGCAGCCAAGAGGGGGGGCAGGTTTACACTGAAGCTTTCTTT.

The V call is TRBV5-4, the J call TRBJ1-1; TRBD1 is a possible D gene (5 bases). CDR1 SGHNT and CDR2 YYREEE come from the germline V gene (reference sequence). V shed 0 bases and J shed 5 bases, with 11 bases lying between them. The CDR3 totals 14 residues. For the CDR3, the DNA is TGTGCCAGCAGCTTGGGTAGGGGCGCGACTGAAGCTTTCTTT. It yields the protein CASSLGRGATEAFF.

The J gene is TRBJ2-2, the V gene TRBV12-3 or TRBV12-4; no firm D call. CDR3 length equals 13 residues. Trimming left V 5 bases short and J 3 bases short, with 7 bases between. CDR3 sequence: CASSARDTGELFF. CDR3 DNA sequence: TGTGCCAGCAGTGCACGGGACACCGGGGAGCTGTTTTTT.

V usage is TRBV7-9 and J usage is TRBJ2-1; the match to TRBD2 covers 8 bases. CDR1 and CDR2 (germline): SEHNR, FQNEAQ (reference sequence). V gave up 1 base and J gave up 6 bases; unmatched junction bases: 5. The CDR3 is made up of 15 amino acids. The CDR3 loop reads CASSLGTSFVNEQFF. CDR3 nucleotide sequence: TGTGCCAGCAGCTTAGGGACTAGCTTCGTCAATGAGCAGTTCTTC.

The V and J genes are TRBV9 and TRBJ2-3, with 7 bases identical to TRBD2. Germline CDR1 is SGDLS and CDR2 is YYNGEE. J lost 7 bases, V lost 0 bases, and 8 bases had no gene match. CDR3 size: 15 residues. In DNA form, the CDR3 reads TGTGCCAGCAGCGTAGTGGGGGGGAACCCACATACGCAGTATTTT. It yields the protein CASSVVGGNPHTQYF.